This T cell receptor beta chain was sequenced for a study of blood T cells in healthy people across ages. Study outcomes and limitations: A strong correlation was found between TCR beta diversity and the percentage of naive T cells.

This clonotype was seen repeatedly, ten times or more. The antigen is unknown. Alongside a J-beta primer mix, a sample-barcoded 5' primer served in a second PCR lasting about 7 to 12 cycles. TCRdb reprocessed the 5' RACE reads with MiXCR, giving one entry per CDR3 protein. The sample records some 640,000 distinct CDR3 sequences, 25% to 30% being singletons. Germline values: CDR1 SGDLS, CDR2 YYNGEE. The CDR3 extends over 13 amino acids. Deletions cut 2 bases from V and 0 bases from J, with 6 bases between. The rearrangement links TRBV9 to TRBJ2-7, with D unresolved. Sample: blood. The source is an elderly woman in good health. Here the CDR3 DNA reads TGTGCCAGCAGCGTGGGAAGCTCCTACGAGCAGTACTTC. Protein: CASSVGSSYEQYF.